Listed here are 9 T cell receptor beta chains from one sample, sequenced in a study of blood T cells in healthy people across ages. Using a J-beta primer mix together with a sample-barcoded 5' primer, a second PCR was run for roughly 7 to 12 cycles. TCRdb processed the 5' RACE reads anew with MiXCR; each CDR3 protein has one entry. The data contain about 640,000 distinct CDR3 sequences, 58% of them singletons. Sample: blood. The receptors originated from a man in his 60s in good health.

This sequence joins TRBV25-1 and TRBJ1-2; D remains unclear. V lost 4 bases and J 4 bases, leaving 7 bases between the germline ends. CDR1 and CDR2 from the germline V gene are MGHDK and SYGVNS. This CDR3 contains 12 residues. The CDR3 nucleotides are TGTGCCAGCAGTGTCCAGTCCTATGGCTACACCTTC. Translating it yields CASSVQSYGYTF.

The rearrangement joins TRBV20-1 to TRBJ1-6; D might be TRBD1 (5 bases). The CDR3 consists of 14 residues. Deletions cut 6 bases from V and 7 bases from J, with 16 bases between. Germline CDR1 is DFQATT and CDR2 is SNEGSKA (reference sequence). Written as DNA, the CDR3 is TGCAGTGCGGGAAACCAGGGAGGCAATTCACCCCTCCACTTT. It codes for CSAGNQGGNSPLHF.

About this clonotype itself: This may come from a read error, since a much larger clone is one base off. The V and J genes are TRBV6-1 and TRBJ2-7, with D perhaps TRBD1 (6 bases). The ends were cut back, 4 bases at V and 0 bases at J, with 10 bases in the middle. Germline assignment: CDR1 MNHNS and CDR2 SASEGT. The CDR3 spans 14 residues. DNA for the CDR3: TGTGCCAGCAGTGGCCGGGACAACTCCTACGAGCAGTACTTC. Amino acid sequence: CASSGRDNSYEQYF.

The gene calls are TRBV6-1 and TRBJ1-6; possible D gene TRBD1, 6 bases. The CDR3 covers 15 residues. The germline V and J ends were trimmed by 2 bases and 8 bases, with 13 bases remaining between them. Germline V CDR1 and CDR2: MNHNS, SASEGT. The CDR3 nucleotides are TGTGCCAGCAGTGAAACAGGGAGGGGAGATTCACCCCTCCACTTT. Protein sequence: CASSETGRGDSPLHF.

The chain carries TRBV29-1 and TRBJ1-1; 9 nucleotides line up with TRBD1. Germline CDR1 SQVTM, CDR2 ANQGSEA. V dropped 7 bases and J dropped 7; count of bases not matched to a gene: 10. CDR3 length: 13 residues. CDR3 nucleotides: TGCAGCGCGTCGGGGGACAGGGCCGTTGAAGCTTTCTTT. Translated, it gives CSASGDRAVEAFF.

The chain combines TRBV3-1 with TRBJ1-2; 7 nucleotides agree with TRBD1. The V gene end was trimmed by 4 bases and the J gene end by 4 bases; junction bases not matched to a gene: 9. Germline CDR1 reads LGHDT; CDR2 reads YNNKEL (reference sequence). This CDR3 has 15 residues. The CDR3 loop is CASSPQDRSTYGYTF. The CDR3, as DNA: TGTGCCAGCAGCCCCCAGGACAGGAGTACCTATGGCTACACCTTC.

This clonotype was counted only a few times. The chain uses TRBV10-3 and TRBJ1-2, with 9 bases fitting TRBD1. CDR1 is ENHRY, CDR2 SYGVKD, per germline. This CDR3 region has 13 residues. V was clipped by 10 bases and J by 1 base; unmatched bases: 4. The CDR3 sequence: CATEGQGNYGYTF. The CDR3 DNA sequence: TGTGCCACCGAGGGACAGGGTAACTATGGCTACACCTTC.

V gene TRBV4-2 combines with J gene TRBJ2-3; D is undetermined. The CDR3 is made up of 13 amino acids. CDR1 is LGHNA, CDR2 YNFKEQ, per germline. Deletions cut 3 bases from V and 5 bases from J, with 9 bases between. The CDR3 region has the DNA TGTGCCAGCAGCCAGAGAGATGGAGATACGCAGTATTTT. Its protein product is CASSQRDGDTQYF.

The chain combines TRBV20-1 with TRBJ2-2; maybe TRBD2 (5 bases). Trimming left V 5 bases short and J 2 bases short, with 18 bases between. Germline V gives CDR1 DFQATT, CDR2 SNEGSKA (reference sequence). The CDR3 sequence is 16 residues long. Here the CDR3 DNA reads TGCAGTGCTTCACGTGCCGTAGCGAGTAACACCGGGGAGCTGTTTTTT. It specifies CSASRAVASNTGELFF.